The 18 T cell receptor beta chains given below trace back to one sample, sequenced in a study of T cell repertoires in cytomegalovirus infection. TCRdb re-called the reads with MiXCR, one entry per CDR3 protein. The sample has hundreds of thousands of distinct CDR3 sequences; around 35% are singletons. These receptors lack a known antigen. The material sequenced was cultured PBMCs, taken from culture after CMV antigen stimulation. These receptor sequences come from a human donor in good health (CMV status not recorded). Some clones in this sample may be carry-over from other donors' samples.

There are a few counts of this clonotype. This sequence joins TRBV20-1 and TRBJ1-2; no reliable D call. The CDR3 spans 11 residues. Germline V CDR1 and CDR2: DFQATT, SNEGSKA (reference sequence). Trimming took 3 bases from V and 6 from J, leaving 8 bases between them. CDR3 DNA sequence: TGCAGTGCTAGTCTTGGGGATGGCTACACCTTC. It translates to CSASLGDGYTF.

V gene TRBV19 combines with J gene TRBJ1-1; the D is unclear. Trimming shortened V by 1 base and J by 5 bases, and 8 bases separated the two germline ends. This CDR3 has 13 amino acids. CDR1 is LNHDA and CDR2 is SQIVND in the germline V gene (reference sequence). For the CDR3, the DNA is TGTGCCAGTAGTATAGCTGACCCTACTGAAGCTTTCTTT. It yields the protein CASSIADPTEAFF.

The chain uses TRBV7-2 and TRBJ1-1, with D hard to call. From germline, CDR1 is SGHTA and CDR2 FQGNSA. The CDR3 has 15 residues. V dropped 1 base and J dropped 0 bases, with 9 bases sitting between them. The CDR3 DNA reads TGTGCCAGCAGCTTAGATCCGGGCATGAACACTGAAGCTTTCTTT. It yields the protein CASSLDPGMNTEAFF.

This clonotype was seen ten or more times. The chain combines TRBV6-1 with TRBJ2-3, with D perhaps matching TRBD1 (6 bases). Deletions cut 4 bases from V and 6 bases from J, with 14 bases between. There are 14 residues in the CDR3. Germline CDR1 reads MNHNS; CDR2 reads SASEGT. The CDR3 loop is CASSAGTPGDTQYF. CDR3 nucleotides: TGTGCCAGCAGTGCCGGGACACCGGGGGATACGCAGTATTTT.

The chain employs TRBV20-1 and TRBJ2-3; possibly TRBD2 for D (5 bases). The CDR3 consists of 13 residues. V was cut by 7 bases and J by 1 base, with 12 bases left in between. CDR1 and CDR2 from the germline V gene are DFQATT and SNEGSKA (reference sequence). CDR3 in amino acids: CSVSGFRTDTQYF. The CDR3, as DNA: TGCAGTGTTTCGGGGTTCCGCACAGATACGCAGTATTTT.

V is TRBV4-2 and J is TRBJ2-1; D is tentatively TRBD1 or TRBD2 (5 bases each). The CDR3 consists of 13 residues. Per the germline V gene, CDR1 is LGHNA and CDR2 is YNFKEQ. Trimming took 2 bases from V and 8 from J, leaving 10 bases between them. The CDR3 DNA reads TGTGCCAGCAGCCAAAGAGTGGGGGATGAGCAGTTCTTC. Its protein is CASSQRVGDEQFF.

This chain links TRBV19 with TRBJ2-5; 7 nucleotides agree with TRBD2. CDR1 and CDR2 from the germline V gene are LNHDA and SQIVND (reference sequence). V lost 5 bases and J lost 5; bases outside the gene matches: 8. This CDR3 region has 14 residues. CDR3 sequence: CASSAGVISETQYF. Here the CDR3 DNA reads TGTGCCAGTAGTGCGGGGGTTATATCGGAGACCCAGTACTTC.

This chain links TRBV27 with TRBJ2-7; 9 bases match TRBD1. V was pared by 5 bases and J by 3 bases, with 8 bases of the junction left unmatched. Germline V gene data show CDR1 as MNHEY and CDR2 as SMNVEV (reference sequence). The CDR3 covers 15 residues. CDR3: CASSLGTGTIYEQYF. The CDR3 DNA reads TGTGCCAGCAGTCTAGGGACAGGGACTATCTACGAGCAGTACTTC.

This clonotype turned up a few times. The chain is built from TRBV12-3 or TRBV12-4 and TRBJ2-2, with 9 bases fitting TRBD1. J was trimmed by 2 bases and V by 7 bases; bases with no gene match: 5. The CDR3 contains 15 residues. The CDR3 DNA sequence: TGTGCCAGCACCCTGGGACAGGGCAACACCGGGGAGCTGTTTTTT. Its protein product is CASTLGQGNTGELFF.

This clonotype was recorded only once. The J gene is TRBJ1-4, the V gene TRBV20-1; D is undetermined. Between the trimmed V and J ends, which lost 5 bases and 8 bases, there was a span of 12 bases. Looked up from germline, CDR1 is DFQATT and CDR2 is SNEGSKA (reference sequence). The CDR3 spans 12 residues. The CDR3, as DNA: TGCAGTGCTCTGTTGGCGGGAGAAAAACTGTTTTTT. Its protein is CSALLAGEKLFF.

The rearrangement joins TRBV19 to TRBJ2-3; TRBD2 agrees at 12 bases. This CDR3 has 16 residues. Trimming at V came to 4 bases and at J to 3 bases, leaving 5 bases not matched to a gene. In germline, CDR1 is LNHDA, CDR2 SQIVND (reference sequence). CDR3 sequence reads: CASSTTSGSRTDTQYF. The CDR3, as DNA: TGTGCCAGTAGTACGACTAGCGGGAGCAGAACAGATACGCAGTATTTT.

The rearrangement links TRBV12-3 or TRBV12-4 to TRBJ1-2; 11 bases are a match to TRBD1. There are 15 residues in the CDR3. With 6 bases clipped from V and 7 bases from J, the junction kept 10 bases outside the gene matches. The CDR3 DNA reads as TGTGCCAGCAGACTGTGGACAGGGGGCGCGGGTGGCTACACCTTC. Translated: CASRLWTGGAGGYTF.

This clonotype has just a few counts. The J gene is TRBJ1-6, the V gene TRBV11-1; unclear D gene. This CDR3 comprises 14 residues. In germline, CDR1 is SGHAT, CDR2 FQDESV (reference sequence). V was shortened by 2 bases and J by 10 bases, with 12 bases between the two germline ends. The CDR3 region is CASSLMDHGSPLHF. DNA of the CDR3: TGTGCCAGCAGCTTAATGGACCACGGGTCACCCCTCCACTTT.

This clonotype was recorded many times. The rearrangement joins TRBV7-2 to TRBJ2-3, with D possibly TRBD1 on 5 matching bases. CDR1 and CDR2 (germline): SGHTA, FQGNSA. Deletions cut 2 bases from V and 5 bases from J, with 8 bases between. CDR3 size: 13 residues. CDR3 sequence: CASSLRGLDTQYF. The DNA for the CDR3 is TGTGCCAGCAGCTTAAGGGGCTTAGATACGCAGTATTTT.

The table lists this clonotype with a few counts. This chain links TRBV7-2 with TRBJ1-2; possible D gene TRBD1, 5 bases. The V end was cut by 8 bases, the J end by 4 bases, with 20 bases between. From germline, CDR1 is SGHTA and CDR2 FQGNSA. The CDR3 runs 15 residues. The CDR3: CASGRPGGGSYGYTF. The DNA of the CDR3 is TGTGCCAGCGGTCGTCCCGGTGGGGGGAGCTATGGCTACACCTTC.

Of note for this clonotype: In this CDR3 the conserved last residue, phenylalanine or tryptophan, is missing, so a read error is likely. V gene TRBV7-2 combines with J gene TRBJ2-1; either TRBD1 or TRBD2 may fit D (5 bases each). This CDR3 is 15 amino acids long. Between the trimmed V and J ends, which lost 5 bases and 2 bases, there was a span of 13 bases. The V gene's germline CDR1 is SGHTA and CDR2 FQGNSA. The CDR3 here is CASSARWDPYNEQFC. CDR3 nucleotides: TGTGCCAGCAGCGCTAGATGGGACCCCTACAATGAGCAGTTCTGC.

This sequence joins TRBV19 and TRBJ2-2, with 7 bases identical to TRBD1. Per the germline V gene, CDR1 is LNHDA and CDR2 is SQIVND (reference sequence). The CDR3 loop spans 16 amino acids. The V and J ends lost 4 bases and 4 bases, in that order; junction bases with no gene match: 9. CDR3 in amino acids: CASSRKGQPTTGELFF. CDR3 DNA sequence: TGTGCCAGTAGTAGGAAGGGACAGCCTACCACCGGGGAGCTGTTTTTT.

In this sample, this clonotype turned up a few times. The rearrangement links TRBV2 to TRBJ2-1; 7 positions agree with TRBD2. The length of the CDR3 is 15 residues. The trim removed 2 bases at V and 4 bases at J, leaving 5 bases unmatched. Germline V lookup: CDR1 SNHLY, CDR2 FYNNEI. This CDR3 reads CASSETTSQYNEQFF. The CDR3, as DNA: TGTGCCAGCAGTGAAACGACTAGCCAGTACAATGAGCAGTTCTTC.